The subject of this entry is one T cell receptor beta chain. This clonotype was found many times. Its binding antigen is unknown. No quality values exist for individual bases; no much larger clone is one base distant. This sample stems from a study of T cells after yellow fever vaccination (dated by TCRdb to the late 2010s). Some background on the complete study: The SMART-Seq v4 Ultra Low Input RNA kit was used to prepare libraries from fractions with low cell numbers. To follow T-cell clones before and after primary and booster YFV17D yellow fever vaccination, bulk TCR alpha and beta repertoires were sequenced over time. Two healthy male donors, one aged 18 to 30 and one aged 30 to 40 years, made up the cohort. Blood was collected at multiple timepoints before and after primary and secondary immunization, and bulk PBMC replicates and cell subsets were isolated. The investigation overall reported the following: Because the study included only two donors, the extent to which the findings can be generalized is limited. FACS-sorted repertoires could contain abundant contaminating clonotypes from the bulk population, so computational filtering was required. After the booster, most of the clones that had expanded following primary vaccination were detected again (about 95% of CD4 and roughly nine tenths of CD8), which suggests that memory was broadly maintained. A small fraction of clonotypes appeared in both the CD4 and CD8 compartments, likely as a result of convergent recombination. The secondary T-cell response was found to be weaker but faster than the primary response, with a peak reached on day 5 rather than on day 15.

TCR cDNA was synthesized by 5'RACE template switching, through which a universal primer site and unique molecular identifiers were introduced. Priming for cDNA synthesis came from both the TCR alpha and TCR beta constant segments. Library amplification involved two PCR steps, and the second step added sample barcodes and sequencing adapters. Sequencing of libraries was performed on Illumina HiSeq 2500 (2x100 bp) or NovaSeq (2x150 bp). In the paper's pipeline: MIGEC was used to demultiplex reads and collapse the reads into UMI consensus sequences, and MiXCR was used for V(D)J alignment. Clonotypes responding to the vaccine were identified with edgeR on replicate PBMC samples, with the criteria of FDR below 0.01 and a log2 fold change above 5 up to day 15. Each bulk clonotype received a CD4 or CD8 identity based on whether the sequenced CD4 or CD8 repertoire contained that clonotype at higher abundance. TCRdb cleaned the public reads at Q25 with fastp, built clones with MiXCR and kept in-frame beta chains. Every distinct CDR3 protein forms one entry, paired with its most common genes and DNA. V and J calls and clone size were set by TCRdb, not the authors. Across this sample there are roughly 170,000 distinct CDR3 sequences, with approximately 6.2% seen only once. 2.9% of the sample goes to the ten largest clones.

Read against the paper, the sample's treatment or condition label means: live attenuated yellow fever vaccine strain. A standard Ficoll-Paque protocol was used to isolate PBMCs from peripheral blood. Dynabeads CD4 and CD8 positive selection kits were used to isolate the CD4 and CD8 T-cell fractions. TriZol was used to extract RNA from bulk PBMCs, from CD4 and CD8 fractions, and from dextramer-positive and dextramer-negative fractions. The CDR3, from cysteine to phenylalanine, totals 13 residues. Solely the CDR3 DNA is kept, with 39 bases framed from the first base. Via the germline V gene, CDR1 is SGHTA and CDR2 FQGNSA. V drops 3 bases and J drops 7 bases, leaving 10 bases in between.

The sequence came from a man aged 18 to 29 who received the YFV17D yellow fever vaccine. This sample comprised CD4+ T cells sorted from PBMCs, obtained on the day of the first yellow fever vaccination. The V gene is TRBV7-2 and the J gene is TRBJ1-5; the D gene is possibly TRBD1, with 6 bases matching. The CDR3 region reads CASSFGGAQPQHF. The nucleotide sequence reads TGTGCCAGCAGCTTTGGGGGCGCGCAGCCCCAGCATTTT.